The clone carrying this TCR beta chain has only one observation. Antigen unknown. Trimming left V 7 bases short and J 6 bases short, with 19 bases between. CDR3 size: 14 residues. Germline V gene sequence: CDR1 MDHEN, CDR2 SYDVKM. This record comes from a study of cytomegalovirus exposure and HLA in healthy donors. Researchers ran the PCR with 60 Vbeta and 13 Jbeta primers. Under the authors' procedure: Some 12 million shared chains were among the about 80 million unique TCR beta chains that a later analysis counted. Produced via immunoSEQ multiplex PCR; TCRdb's table is partial and in-frame only. The D gene and trimming were derived from the DNA, and the V and J assignments and clone size from that table. The sample holds some 200,000 clones, around 75% seen once. Broader study findings: Earlier analysis looked at TCR beta V segments, and most were productive about 87% or about 30% of the time. Trimming of TCR beta V- and J-genes showed a link, identified in a later analysis, to a missense DCLRE1C variant. TCR beta sequences numbering 15,000 to 20,000 were associated with HLA alleles at 0.05 false discovery rate in a later analysis.

The V and J genes are TRBV28 and TRBJ2-7; maybe TRBD2 (7 bases). This TCR derives from a man aged 40-49 years in good health and CMV-seropositive. Specimen: PBMCs. Here the CDR3 DNA reads TGTGCCAGCAATACTTTGGGGGGGGGCCGCGAGCAGTACTTC. Its protein product is CASNTLGGGREQYF. The variable domain in full, completed from reference TRBV28 and TRBJ2-7, reads DVKVTQSSRYLVKRTGEKVFLECVQDMDHENMFWYRQDPGLGLRLIYFSYDVKMKEKGDIPEGYSVSREKKERFSLILESASTNQTSMYLCASNTLGGGREQYFGPGTRLTVT.